This section outlines one TCR beta chain sequence together with its context. The sample comes from a study of blood T cell repertoires in COVID-19. Overall study context: Both acute and convalescent COVID-19 samples were obtained from the United States, Italy and Spain. Sources were T cells, B-cell-depleted T cells, or PBMCs; the material itself was cDNA or gDNA.

Germline-derived CDR1 and CDR2 are SEHNR and FQNEAQ (reference sequence). The CDR3 length is 14 residues. Trimming pared 5 bases from V and 9 bases from J, leaving 17 bases between. Original methodology: Counts of nucleated cells, estimated from reference gene primer amplification, were obtained. Sequenced by immunoSEQ multiplex PCR; TCRdb stores in-frame clones only, minus some. That table furnishes V, J and clone size, whereas the DNA furnished D and trimming. The sample lists some 140,000 clones, roughly three quarters occurring once. The Seattle patients joined while their infection was active and were tracked longitudinally afterward.

The chain joins TRBV7-9 to TRBJ2-1; weak D call: TRBD1 (6 bases). The clonotype was recovered from a woman in her 70s with COVID-19, enrolled during active disease. Sequenced material: peripheral blood. The CDR3 DNA is TGTGCCAGCAGCCCAGCCGGGACAAAGGCTGAGCAGTTCTTC. It yields the protein CASSPAGTKAEQFF.